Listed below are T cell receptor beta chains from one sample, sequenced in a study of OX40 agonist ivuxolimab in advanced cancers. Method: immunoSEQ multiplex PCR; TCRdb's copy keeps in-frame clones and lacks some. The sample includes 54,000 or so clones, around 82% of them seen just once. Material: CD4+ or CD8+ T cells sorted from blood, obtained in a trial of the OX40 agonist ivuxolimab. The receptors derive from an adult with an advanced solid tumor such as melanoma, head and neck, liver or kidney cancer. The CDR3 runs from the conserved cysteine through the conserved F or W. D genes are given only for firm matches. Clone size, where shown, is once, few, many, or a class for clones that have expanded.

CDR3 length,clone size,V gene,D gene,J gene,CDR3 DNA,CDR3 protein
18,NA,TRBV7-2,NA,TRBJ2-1,TGTGCCAGCAGCTTCGAACCCGCTGGAACGTCCCTGACCCGCGAGCAGTTCTTC,CASSFEPAGTSLTREQFF
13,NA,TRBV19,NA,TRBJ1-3,TGTGCCAGTAGAACGATTCCTGGAAACACCATATATTTT,CASRTIPGNTIYF
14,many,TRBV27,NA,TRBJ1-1,TGTGCCAGCAGTTTATTCCTGGGGAAGACTGAAGCTTTCTTT,CASSLFLGKTEAFF
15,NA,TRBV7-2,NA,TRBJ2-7,TGTGCCAGCAGCTTAGGTTCCCCGGCGTCCTACGAGCAGTACTTC,CASSLGSPASYEQYF
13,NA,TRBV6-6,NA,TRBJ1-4,TGTGCCAGCAGGGGGGGTCTGCGTGAAAAACTGTTTTTT,CASRGGLREKLFF
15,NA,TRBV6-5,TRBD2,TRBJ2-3,TGTGCCAGTTCCGGGGACTACCCTCGTATGGATACGCAGTATTTT,CASSGDYPRMDTQYF
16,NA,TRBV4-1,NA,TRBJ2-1,TGCGCCAGCAGCCCGGAGGAAGTAGCTCCCTACAATGAGCAGTTCTTC,CASSPEEVAPYNEQFF
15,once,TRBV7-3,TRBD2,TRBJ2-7,TGTGCCAGCAGCTCACTAGCGGGAGGCGGGAACGAGCAGTACTTC,CASSSLAGGGNEQYF
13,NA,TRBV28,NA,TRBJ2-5,TGTGCCAGCACCCAGGGTGCGGAAGAGACCCAGTACTTC,CASTQGAEETQYF
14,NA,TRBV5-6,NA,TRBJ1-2,TGTGCCAGCAGCTCCGGGGGGAGGGACTATGGCTACACCTTC,CASSSGGRDYGYTF
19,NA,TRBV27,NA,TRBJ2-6,TGTGCCAGCAGTTTAATCCCTACGACAGCCGCGGCTGGGGCCAACGTCCTGACTTTC,CASSLIPTTAAAGANVLTF
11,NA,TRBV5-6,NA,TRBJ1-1,TGTGCCAGCAGCTTTTCCTCTGAAGCTTTCTTT,CASSFSSEAFF
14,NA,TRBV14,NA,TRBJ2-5,TGTGCCAGCAGCTTACGAGGGTACCAAGAGACCCAGTACTTC,CASSLRGYQETQYF
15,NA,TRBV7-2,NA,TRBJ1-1,TGTGCCAGCAGCCTAATAGGGCCAGGGAACACTGAAGCTTTCTTT,CASSLIGPGNTEAFF
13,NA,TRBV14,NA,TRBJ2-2,TGTGCCAGCAGCCACCTAAACACCGGGGAGCTGTTTTTT,CASSHLNTGELFF
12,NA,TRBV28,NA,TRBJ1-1,TGTGCCAGCAGCACGGCGCACACTGAAGCTTTCTTT,CASSTAHTEAFF
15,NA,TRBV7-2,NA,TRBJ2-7,TGTGCCAGCAGCTTCGCCGCAGGGGAAACCTACGAGCAGTACTTC,CASSFAAGETYEQYF
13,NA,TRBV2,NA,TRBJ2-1,TGTGCCAGCAGTCTTTCCGCCAACAATGAGCAGTTCTTC,CASSLSANNEQFF
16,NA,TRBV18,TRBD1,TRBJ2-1,TGTGCCAGCTCACCTCAACAGGGGAGTCGAGACAATGAGCAGTTCTTC,CASSPQQGSRDNEQFF
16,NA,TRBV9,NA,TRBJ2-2,TGTGCCAGCAGCGTAGCTACAGTGTCAGCTGCTGGGGAGCTGTTTTTT,CASSVATVSAAGELFF
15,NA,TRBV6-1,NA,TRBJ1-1,TGTGCCAGCAGTGAAGCTTGGCTACGGAGAACTGAAGCTTTCTTT,CASSEAWLRRTEAFF
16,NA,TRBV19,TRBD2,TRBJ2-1,TGTGCCAGTAGTACACCGAGGACTAGCGCCGTGAATGAGCAGTTCTTC,CASSTPRTSAVNEQFF
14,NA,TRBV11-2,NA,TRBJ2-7,TGTGCCAGCAGCTTAGATTCGAGGGGTTACGAGCAGTACTTC,CASSLDSRGYEQYF
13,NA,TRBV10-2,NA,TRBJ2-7,TGCGCCAGCGCCCCTCCCACAAAACACGAGCAGTACTTC,CASAPPTKHEQYF
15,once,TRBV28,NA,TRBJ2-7,TGTGCCAGCAGCCCCAGGGGGGAATCCTCCTACGAGCAGTACTTC,CASSPRGESSYEQYF
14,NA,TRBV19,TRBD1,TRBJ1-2,TGTGCCAGTAGTATCCAGACAGGGAGGTATGGCTACACCTTC,CASSIQTGRYGYTF
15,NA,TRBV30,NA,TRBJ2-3,TGTGCCTGGACCCCAGGGGGGATTGCCCCAGATACGCAGTATTTT,CAWTPGGIAPDTQYF
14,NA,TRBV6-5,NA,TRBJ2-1,TGTGCCAGCAGTACCCACCGTGGCTACAATGAGCAGTTCTTC,CASSTHRGYNEQFF
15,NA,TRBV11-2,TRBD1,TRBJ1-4,TGTGCCAGCAGCTTAACCGGGACAGGGTATGAAAAACTGTTTTTT,CASSLTGTGYEKLFF
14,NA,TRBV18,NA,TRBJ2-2,TGTGCCAGCTCAGAGACAGTGAACACCGGGGAGCTGTTTTTT,CASSETVNTGELFF
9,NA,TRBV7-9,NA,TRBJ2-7,TGTGCCACCGGCTACGAGCAGTACTTC,CATGYEQYF
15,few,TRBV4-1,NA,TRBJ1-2,TGCGCCAGCAGCCAAGATGCTAGAGGGAACTATGGCTACACCTTC,CASSQDARGNYGYTF
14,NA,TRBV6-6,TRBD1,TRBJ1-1,TGTGCCAGCAGTTATGGGACAGCGAACACTGAAGCTTTCTTT,CASSYGTANTEAFF
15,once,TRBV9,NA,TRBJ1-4,TGTGCCAGCAGCCCCCGACAGGCCTCTAATGAAAAACTGTTTTTT,CASSPRQASNEKLFF
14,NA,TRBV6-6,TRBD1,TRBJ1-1,TGTGCCAGCAGTTACTCGGACAGGGACCCTGAAGCTTTCTTT,CASSYSDRDPEAFF
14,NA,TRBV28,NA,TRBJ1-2,TGTGCCACCCGAACGGGGGGGAACTACTATGGCTACACCTTC,CATRTGGNYYGYTF
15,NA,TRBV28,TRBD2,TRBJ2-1,TGTGCCAGCAGACCCCTAGCGGGGGGCAAAAATGAGCAGTTCTTC,CASRPLAGGKNEQFF
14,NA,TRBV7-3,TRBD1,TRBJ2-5,TGTGCCAGCAGCCTGGGGACAGCTCAAGAGACCCAGTACTTC,CASSLGTAQETQYF
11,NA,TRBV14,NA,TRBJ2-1,TGTGCCAGCAGCCAAGGGTCTGAGCAGTTCTTC,CASSQGSEQFF
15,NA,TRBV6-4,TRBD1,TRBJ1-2,TGTGCCAGCAGTCCAACAGGGGATGGTAACTATGGCTACACCTTC,CASSPTGDGNYGYTF
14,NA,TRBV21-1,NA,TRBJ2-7,TGTGCCAGCAGCAAAGGACAGCGAACCTACGAGCAGTACTTC,CASSKGQRTYEQYF
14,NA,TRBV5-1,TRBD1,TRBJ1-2,TGCGCCAGCAGCTCTCTAACAGGGGGCTATGGCTACACCTTC,CASSSLTGGYGYTF
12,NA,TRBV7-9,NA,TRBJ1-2,TGTGCCAGCAGCTTATCCGATGCCGGCTACACCTTC,CASSLSDAGYTF